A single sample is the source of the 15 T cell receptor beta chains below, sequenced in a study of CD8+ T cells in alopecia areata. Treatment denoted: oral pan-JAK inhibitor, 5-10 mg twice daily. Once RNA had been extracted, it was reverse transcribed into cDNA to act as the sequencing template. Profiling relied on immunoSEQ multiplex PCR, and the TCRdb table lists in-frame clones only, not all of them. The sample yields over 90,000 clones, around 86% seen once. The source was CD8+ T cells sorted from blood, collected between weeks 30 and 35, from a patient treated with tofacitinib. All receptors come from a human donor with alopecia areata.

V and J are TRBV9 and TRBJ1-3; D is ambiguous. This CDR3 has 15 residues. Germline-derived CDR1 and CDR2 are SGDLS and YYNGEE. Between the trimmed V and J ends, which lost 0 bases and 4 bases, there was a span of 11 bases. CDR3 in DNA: TGTGCCAGCAGCGTAGAAGGTTTACCCGGAAACACCATATATTTT. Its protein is CASSVEGLPGNTIYF.

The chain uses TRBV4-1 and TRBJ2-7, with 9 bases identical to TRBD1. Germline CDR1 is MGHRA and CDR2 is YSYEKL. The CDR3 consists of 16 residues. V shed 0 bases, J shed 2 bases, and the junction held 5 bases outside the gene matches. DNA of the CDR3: TGCGCCAGCAGCCAAGAAAACAGGGGGCTGACCTACGAGCAGTACTTC. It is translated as CASSQENRGLTYEQYF.

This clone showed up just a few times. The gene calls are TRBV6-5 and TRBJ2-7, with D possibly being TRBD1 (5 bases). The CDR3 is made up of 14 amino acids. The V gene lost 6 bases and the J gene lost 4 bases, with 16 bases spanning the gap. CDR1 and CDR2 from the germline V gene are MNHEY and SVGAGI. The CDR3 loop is CASSDIRRGYEQYF. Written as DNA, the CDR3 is TGTGCCAGCAGCGACATCAGAAGGGGATACGAGCAGTACTTC.

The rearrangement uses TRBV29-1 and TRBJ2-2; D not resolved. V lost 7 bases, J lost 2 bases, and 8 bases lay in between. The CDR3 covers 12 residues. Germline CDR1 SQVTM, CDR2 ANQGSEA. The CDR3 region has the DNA TGCAGCGGGAGTTTTAACACCGGGGAGCTGTTTTTT. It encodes CSGSFNTGELFF.

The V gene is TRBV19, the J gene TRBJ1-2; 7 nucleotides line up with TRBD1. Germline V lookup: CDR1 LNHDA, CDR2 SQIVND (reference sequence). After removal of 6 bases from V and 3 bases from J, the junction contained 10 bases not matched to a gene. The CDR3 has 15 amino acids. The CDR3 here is CASSPWTGRDYGYTF. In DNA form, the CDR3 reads TGTGCCAGTAGCCCTTGGACAGGACGGGACTATGGCTACACCTTC.

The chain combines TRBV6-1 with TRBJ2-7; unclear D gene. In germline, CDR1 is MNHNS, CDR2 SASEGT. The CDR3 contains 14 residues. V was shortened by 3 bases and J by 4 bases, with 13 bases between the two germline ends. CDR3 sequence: CASSEMTEAYEQYF. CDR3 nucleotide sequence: TGTGCCAGCAGTGAGATGACTGAGGCGTACGAGCAGTACTTC.

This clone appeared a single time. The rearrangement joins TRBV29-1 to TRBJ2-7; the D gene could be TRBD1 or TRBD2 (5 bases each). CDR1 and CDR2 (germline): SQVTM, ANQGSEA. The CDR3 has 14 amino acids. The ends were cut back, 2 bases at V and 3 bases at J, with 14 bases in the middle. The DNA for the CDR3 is TGCAGCGTTGAAAAGAGGGGCGCAGGCTACGAGCAGTACTTC. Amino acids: CSVEKRGAGYEQYF.

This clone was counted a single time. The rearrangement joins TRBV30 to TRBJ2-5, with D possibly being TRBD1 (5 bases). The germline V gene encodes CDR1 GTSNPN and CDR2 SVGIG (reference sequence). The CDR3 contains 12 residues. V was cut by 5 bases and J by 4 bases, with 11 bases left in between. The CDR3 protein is CAWDPQGETQYF. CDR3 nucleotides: TGTGCCTGGGACCCCCAGGGAGAGACCCAGTACTTC. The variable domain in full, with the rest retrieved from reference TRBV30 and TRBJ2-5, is SQTIHQWPATLVQPVGSPLSLECTVEGTSNPNLYWYRQAAGRGLQLLFYSVGIGQISSEVPQNLSASRPQDRQFILSSKKLLLSDSGFYLCAWDPQGETQYFGPGTRLLVL.

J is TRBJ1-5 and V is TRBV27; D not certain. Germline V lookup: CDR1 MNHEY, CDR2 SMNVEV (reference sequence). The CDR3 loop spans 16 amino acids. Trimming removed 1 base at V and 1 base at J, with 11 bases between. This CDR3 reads CASSLWGVGSNQPQHF. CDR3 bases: TGTGCCAGCAGTTTATGGGGAGTTGGGAGCAATCAGCCCCAGCATTTT.

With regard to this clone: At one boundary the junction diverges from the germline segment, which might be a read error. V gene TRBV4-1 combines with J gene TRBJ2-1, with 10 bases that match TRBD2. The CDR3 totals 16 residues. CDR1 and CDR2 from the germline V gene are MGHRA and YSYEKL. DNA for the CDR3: TGTGCCAGCAGCCAAACAAGCGGGGGGGCCTACAATGAGCAGTTCTTC. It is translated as CASSQTSGGAYNEQFF.

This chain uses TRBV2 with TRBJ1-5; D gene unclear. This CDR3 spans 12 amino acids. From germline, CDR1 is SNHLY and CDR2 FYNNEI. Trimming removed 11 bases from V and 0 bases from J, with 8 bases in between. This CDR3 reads CAGGPSNQPQHF. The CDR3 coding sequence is TGTGCCGGAGGACCTAGCAATCAGCCCCAGCATTTT.

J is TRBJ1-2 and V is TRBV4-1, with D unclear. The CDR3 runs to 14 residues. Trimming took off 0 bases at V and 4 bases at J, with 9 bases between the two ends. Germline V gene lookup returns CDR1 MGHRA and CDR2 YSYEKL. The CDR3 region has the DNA TGCGCCAGCAGCCAAGAAGGTCAAGGCTATGGCTACACCTTC. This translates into CASSQEGQGYGYTF.

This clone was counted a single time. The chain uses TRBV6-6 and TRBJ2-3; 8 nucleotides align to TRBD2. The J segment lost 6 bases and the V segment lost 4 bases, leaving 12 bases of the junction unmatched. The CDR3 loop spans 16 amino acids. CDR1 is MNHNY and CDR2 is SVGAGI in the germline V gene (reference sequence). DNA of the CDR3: TGTGCCAGCAGTTCCCGCCGGGGCGGGAGGAGGGATACGCAGTATTTT. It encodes CASSSRRGGRRDTQYF.

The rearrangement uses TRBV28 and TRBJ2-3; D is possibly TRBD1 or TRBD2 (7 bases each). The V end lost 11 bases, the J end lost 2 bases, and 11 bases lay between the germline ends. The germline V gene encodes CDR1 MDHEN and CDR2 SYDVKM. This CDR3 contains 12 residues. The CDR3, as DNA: TGTGCCGGGAGGGGGCCCACAGATACGCAGTATTTT. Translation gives CAGRGPTDTQYF.

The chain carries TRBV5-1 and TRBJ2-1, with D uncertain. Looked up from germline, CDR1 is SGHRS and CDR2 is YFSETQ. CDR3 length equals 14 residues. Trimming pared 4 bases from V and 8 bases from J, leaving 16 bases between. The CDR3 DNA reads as TGCGCCAGCAGCCCATCGCCTCCTCAGGATGAGCAGTTCTTC. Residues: CASSPSPPQDEQFF.